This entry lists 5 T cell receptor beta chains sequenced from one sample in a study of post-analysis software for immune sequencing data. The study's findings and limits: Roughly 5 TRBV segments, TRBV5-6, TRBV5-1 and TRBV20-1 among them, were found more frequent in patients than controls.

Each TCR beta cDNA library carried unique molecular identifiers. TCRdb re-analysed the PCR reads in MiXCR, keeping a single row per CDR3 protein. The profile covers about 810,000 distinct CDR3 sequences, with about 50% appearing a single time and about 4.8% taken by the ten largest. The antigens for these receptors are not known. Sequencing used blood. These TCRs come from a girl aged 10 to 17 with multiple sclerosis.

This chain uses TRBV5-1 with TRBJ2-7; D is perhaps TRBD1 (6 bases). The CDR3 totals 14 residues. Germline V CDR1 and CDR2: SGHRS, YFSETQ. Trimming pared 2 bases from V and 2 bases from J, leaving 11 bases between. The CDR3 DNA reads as TGCGCCAGCAGCTTACCAGGGGCGACCTACGAGCAGTACTTC. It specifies CASSLPGATYEQYF.

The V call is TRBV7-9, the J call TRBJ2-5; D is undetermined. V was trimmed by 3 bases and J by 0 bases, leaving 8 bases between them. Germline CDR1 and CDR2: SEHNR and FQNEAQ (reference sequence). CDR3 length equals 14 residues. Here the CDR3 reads CASSFAEYQETQYF. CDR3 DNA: TGTGCCAGCAGCTTTGCAGAGTACCAAGAGACCCAGTACTTC.

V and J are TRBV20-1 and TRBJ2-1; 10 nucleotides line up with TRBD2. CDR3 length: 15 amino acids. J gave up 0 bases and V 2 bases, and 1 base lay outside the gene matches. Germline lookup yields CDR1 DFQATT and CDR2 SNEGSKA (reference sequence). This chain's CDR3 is CSARSSGSSYNEQFF. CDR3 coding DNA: TGCAGTGCTAGATCTAGCGGGAGCTCCTACAATGAGCAGTTCTTC.

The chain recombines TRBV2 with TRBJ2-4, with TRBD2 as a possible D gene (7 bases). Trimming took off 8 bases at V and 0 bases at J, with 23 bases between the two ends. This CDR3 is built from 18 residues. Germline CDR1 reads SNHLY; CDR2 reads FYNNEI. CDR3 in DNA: TGTGCCAGCGGCCAGTTACGCGGGGGCCTCTTAGCCAAAAACATTCAGTACTTC. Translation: CASGQLRGGLLAKNIQYF.

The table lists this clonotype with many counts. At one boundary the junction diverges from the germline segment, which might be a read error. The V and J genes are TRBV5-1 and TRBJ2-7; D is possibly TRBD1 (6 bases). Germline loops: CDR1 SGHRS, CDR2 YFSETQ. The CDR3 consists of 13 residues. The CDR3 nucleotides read TGTGCCAGCAGCTTAGACAGGTCCTACGAGCAGTACTTC. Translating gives CASSLDRSYEQYF.